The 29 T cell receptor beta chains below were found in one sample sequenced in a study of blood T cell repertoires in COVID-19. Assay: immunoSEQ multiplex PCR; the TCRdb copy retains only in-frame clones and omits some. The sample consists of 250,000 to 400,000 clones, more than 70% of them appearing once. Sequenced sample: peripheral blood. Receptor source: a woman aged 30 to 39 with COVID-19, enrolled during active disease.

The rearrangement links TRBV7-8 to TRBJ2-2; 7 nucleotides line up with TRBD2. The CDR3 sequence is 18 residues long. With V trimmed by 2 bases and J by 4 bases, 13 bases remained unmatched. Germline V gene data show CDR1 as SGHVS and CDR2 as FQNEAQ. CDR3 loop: CASSLNTGGSPVTGELFF. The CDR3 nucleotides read TGTGCCAGCAGCTTAAATACGGGGGGAAGCCCGGTCACCGGGGAGCTGTTTTTT.

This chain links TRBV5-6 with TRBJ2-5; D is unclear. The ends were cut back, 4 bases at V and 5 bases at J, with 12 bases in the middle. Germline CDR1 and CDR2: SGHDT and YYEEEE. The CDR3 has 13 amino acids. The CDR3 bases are TGTGCCAGCAGCCCACTCAATGCGGAGACCCAGTACTTC. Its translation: CASSPLNAETQYF.

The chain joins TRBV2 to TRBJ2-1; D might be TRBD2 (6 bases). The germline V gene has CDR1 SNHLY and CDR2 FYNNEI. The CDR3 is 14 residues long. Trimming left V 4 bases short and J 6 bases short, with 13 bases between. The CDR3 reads CASSGEKGGNEQFF. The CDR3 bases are TGTGCCAGCAGTGGGGAGAAGGGAGGCAATGAGCAGTTCTTC. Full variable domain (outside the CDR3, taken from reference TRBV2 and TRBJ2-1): EPEVTQTPSHQVTQMGQEVILRCVPISNHLYFYWYRQILGQKVEFLVSFYNNEISEKSEIFDDQFSVERPDGSNFTLKIRSTKLEDSAMYFCASSGEKGGNEQFFGPGTRLTVL.

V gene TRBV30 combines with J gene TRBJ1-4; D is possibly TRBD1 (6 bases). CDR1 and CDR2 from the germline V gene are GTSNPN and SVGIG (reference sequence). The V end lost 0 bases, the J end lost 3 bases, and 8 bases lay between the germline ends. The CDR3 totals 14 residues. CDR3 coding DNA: TGTGCCTGGAGTGTATCAGGGGCTAATGAAAAACTGTTTTTT. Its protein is CAWSVSGANEKLFF.

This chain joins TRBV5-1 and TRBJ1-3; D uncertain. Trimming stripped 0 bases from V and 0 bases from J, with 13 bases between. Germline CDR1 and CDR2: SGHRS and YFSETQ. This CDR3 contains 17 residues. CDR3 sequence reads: CASSLGSGFSSGNTIYF. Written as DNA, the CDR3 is TGCGCCAGCAGCTTGGGGTCCGGGTTTTCCTCTGGAAACACCATATATTTT. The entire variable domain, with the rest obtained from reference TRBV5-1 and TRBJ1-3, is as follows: KAGVTQTPRYLIKTRGQQVTLSCSPISGHRSVSWYQQTPGQGLQFLFEYFSETQRNKGNFPGRFSGRQFSNSRSEMNVSTLELGDSALYLCASSLGSGFSSGNTIYFGEGSWLTVV.

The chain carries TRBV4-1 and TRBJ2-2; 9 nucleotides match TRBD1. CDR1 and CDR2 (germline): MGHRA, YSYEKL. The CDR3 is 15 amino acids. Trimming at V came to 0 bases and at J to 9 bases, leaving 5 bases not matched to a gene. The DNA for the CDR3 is TGCGCCAGCAGCCAAGATTGGACAGGGGCTTGGGAGCTGTTTTTT. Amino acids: CASSQDWTGAWELFF.

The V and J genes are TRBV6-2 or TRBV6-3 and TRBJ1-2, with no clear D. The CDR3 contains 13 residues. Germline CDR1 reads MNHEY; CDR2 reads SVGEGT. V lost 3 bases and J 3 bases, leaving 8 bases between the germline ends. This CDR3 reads CASSYRSDYGYTF. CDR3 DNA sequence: TGTGCCAGCAGTTATCGTAGCGACTATGGCTACACCTTC.

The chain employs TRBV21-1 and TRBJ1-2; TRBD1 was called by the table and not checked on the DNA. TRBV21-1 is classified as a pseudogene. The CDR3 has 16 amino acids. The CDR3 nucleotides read TGTGCCAGCAGCAAATGGGACAGGGGTTCGGGCTATGGCTACACCTTC. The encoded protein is CASSKWDRGSGYGYTF.

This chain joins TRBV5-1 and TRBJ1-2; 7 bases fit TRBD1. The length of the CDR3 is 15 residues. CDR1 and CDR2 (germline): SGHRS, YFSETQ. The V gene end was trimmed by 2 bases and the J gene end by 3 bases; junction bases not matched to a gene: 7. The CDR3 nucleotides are TGCGCCAGCAGCTTCAACGACAGGGCGGACTATGGCTACACCTTC. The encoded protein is CASSFNDRADYGYTF.

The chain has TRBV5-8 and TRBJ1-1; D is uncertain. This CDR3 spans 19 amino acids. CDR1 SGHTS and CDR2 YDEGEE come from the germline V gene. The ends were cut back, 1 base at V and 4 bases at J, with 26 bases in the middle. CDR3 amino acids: CASSLLWRGGPEIVTEAFF. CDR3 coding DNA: TGTGCCAGCAGCTTGCTTTGGCGGGGTGGTCCCGAAATTGTCACTGAAGCTTTCTTT.

As DNA, the CDR3 is TGTGCCAGCAGTGAATCAAGGGGACTTTTTGAAAAACTGTTTTTT. This encodes CASSESRGLFEKLFF. This chain connects TRBV2 to TRBJ1-4, with a tentative D call TRBD1 (5 bases). This CDR3 spans 15 amino acids. The V and J ends lost 2 bases and 7 bases respectively, with 14 bases between them. Germline CDR1 SNHLY, CDR2 FYNNEI.

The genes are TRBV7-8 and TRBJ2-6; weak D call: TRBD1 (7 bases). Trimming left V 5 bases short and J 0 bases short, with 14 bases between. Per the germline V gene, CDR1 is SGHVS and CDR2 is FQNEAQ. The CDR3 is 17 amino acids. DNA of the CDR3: TGTGCCAGCAGCAACCAGGGGGGCTCCTCTGGGGCCAACGTCCTGACTTTC. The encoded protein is CASSNQGGSSGANVLTF.

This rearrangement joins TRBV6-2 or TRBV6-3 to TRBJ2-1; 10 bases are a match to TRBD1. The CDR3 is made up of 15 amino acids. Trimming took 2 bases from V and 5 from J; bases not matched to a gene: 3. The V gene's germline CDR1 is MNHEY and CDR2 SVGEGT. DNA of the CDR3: TGTGCCAGCAGTTACCTTGGACAGGGGGACAATGAGCAGTTCTTC. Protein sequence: CASSYLGQGDNEQFF.

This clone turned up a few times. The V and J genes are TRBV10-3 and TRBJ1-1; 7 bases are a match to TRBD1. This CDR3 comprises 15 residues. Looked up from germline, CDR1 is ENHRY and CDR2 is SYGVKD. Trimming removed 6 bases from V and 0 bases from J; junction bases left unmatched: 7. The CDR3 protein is CAISGRDSMNTEAFF. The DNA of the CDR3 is TGTGCCATCAGCGGGAGGGACAGCATGAACACTGAAGCTTTCTTT.

The CDR3 sequence is CASSLVGQGASNQPQHF. The CDR3 DNA sequence: TGTGCCAGCAGCTTAGTCGGCCAGGGGGCGAGCAATCAGCCCCAGCATTTT. This chain uses TRBV7-2 with TRBJ1-5; 8 nucleotides agree with TRBD1. The V gene end was trimmed by 1 base and the J gene end by 1 base; junction bases not matched to a gene: 6. CDR3 size: 17 residues. Germline CDR1 reads SGHTA; CDR2 reads FQGNSA. Supplemented by reference TRBV7-2 and TRBJ1-5, the full variable domain reads GAGVSQSPSNKVTEKGKDVELRCDPISGHTALYWYRQSLGQGLEFLIYFQGNSAPDKSGLPSDRFSAERTGGSVSTLTIQRTQQEDSAVYLCASSLVGQGASNQPQHFGDGTRLSIL.

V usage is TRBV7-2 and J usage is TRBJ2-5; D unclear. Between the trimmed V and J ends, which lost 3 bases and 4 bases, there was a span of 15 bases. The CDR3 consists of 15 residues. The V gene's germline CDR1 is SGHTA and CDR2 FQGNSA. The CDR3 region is CASSFSSSSRETQYF. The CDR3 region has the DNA TGTGCCAGCAGCTTCTCGTCTAGTTCACGAGAGACCCAGTACTTC.

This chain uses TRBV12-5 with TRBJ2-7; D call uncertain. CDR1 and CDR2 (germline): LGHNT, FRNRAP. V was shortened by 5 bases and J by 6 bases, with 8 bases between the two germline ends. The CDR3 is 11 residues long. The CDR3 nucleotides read TGTGCTAGTGGTACCGACTCCGAGCAGTACTTC. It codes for CASGTDSEQYF.

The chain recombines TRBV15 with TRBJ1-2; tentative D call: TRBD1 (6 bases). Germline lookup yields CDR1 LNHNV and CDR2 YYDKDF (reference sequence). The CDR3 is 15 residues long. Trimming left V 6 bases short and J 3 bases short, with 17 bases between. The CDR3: CATRSGRGAYYGYTF. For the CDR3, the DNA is TGTGCCACCAGATCAGGACGGGGGGCCTACTATGGCTACACCTTC. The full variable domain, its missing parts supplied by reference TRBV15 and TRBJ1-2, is DAMVIQNPRYQVTQFGKPVTLSCSQTLNHNVMYWYQQKSSQAPKLLFHYYDKDFNNEADTPDNFQSRRPNTSFCFLDIRSPGLGDTAMYLCATRSGRGAYYGYTFGSGTRLTVV.

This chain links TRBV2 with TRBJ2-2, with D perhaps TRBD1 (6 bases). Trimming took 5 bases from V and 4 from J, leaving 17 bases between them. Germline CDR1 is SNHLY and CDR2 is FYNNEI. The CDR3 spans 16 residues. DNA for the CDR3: TGTGCCAGCAGTAAACTACAGGGTAGAGGCACCGGGGAGCTGTTTTTT. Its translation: CASSKLQGRGTGELFF.

The CDR3 DNA follows: TGCGCCAGCAGCCGATCGACAGGGGCCCAATACAATGAGCAGTTCTTC. It translates to CASSRSTGAQYNEQFF. V gene TRBV5-1 combines with J gene TRBJ2-1; 8 bases map to TRBD1. There are 16 residues in the CDR3. Germline loops: CDR1 SGHRS, CDR2 YFSETQ. With 4 bases clipped from V and 4 bases from J, the junction kept 10 bases outside the gene matches.

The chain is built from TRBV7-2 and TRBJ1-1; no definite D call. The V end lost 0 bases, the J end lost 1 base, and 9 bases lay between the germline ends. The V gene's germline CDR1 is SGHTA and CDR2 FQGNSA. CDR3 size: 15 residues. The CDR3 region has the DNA TGTGCCAGCAGCTTAGCGCCTCAAGCGAACACTGAAGCTTTCTTT. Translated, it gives CASSLAPQANTEAFF.

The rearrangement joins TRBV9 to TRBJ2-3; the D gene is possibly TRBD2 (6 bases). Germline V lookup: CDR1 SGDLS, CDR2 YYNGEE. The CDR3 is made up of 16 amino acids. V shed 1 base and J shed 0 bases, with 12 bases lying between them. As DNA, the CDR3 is TGTGCCAGCAGCGTAACGGCTAGCGTGAGCACAGATACGCAGTATTTT. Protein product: CASSVTASVSTDTQYF.

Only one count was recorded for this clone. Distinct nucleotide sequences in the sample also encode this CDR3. The CDR3 bases are TGTGCCAGCAGCCGGGACAGGCATTCACCCCTCCACTTT. Translation gives CASSRDRHSPLHF. The chain recombines TRBV7-8 with TRBJ1-6; 8 nucleotides align to TRBD1. CDR3 length: 13 amino acids. CDR1 is SGHVS and CDR2 is FQNEAQ in the germline V gene. V shed 5 bases and J 8 bases; nucleotides not matched to a gene: 2.

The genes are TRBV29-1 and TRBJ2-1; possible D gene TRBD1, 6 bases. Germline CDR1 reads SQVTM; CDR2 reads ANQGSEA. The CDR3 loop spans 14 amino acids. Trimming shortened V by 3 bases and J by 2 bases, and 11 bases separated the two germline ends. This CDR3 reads CSVDEDRPYNEQFF. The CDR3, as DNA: TGCAGCGTTGATGAAGACAGGCCCTACAATGAGCAGTTCTTC.

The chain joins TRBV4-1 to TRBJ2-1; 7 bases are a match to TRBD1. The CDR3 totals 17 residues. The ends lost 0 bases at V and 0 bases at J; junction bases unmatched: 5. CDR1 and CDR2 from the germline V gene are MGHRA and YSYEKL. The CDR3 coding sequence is TGCGCCAGCAGCCAAGAAAAGGGGGCGGGCTCCTACAATGAGCAGTTCTTC. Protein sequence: CASSQEKGAGSYNEQFF.

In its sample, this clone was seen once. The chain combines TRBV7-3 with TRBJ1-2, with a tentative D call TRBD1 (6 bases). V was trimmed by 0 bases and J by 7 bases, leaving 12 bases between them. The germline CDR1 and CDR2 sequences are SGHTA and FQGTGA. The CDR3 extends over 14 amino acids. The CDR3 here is CASSLTGGGSGYTF. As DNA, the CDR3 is TGTGCCAGCAGCTTAACAGGGGGTGGTAGTGGCTACACCTTC.

The CDR3 reads CASSVGLAGVLNEQFF. The DNA of the CDR3 is TGTGCCAGCAGTGTGGGACTAGCGGGGGTACTCAATGAGCAGTTCTTC. The J gene is TRBJ2-1, the V gene TRBV6-1, with 14 bases fitting TRBD2. The V gene's germline CDR1 is MNHNS and CDR2 SASEGT. There are 16 residues in the CDR3. V was pared by 4 bases and J by 6 bases, with 5 bases of the junction left unmatched.

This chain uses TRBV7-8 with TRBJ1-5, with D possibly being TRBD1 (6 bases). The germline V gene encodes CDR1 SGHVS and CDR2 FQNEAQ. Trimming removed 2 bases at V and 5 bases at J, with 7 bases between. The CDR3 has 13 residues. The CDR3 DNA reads TGTGCCAGCAGCTTACAGGGGCATCAGCCCCAGCATTTT. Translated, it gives CASSLQGHQPQHF.

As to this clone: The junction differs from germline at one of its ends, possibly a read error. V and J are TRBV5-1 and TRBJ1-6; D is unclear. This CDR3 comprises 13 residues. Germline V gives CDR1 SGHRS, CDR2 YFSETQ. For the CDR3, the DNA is TGCGCCAGCAGGGCAGACTATGATTCACCCCTCCACTTT. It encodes CASRADYDSPLHF. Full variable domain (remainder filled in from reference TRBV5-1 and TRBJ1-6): KAGVTQTPRYLIKTRGQQVTLSCSPISGHRSVSWYQQTPGQGLQFLFEYFSETQRNKGNFPGRFSGRQFSNSRSEMNVSTLELGDSALYLCASRADYDSPLHFGNGTRLTVT.